The 23 T cell receptor beta chains given below trace back to one sample, sequenced in a study of T cell clonality in common variable immunodeficiency. Overall study findings and caveats: In common variable immunodeficiency, TCR beta chains reportedly carried fewer deletions and N-nucleotide insertions.

Data came from immunoSEQ multiplex PCR; TCRdb stores just in-frame clones and leaves some out. The repertoire has under 20,000 clones, none seen only once; the ten largest take about 25%. These receptors are not linked to any known antigen. What was sequenced was peripheral blood mononuclear cells. The receptors here all came from a human donor with common variable immunodeficiency.

This clone was counted only a few times. The read terminates 3 residues ahead of where the CDR3 ends, so the germline J gene completes it. V usage is TRBV19 and J usage is TRBJ2-7; 8 nucleotides line up with TRBD1. In germline, CDR1 is LNHDA, CDR2 SQIVND (reference sequence). The trim removed 5 bases at V and 3 bases at J, leaving 9 bases unmatched. CDR3 length equals 15 residues. The CDR3 spells CASSFGQGPIYEQYF. CDR3 DNA, as far as it was read: TGTGCCAGTAGTTTCGGACAGGGCCCAATCTACGAG.

The table lists this clone with many counts. Sequencing ends 3 residues short of the CDR3 end; the germline J gene provides the rest. This rearrangement joins TRBV5-1 to TRBJ1-1, with TRBD1 identical over 9 bases. The CDR3 is made up of 16 amino acids. Germline assignment: CDR1 SGHRS and CDR2 YFSETQ. Losses at the gene ends were 0 bases for V and 0 bases for J; bases not matched to a gene: 3. The sequenced part of the CDR3 DNA is TGCGCCAGCAGCTTGGTCGGGACAGGGATGAACACTGAA. Translated, it gives CASSLVGTGMNTE. The CDR3 as a whole reads CASSLVGTGMNTEAFF.

About this clone itself: The missing CDR3 end, 3 residues past where the read stops, is filled in from the germline J gene. The chain links TRBV7-6 to TRBJ1-2, with a tentative D call TRBD1 (6 bases). CDR3 size: 15 residues. The germline gives CDR1 SGHVS, CDR2 FNYEAQ. V lost 5 bases and J 6 bases, leaving 19 bases between the germline ends. CDR3 protein: CASSRMPGTRDGYTF. CDR3 bases read: TGTGCCAGCAGCCGAATGCCCGGGACAAGAGATGGC.

The table lists this clone with a few counts. The read falls 3 residues short of the CDR3 end, and the missing part is taken from the germline J gene. The chain couples TRBV6-2 or TRBV6-3 to TRBJ1-1; possible D gene TRBD1, 5 bases. With 2 bases removed from V and 0 bases from J, the gap between germline ends came to 10 bases. The CDR3 consists of 15 residues. Looked up from germline, CDR1 is MNHEY and CDR2 is SVGEGT. The CDR3 spells CASSYRGLMNTEAFF. The part of the CDR3 DNA that was read is TGTGCCAGCAGTTACAGGGGACTAATGAACACTGAA.

This clone showed up many times. The read is 3 residues too short to cover the CDR3 end, so that end is filled in from the germline J gene. The rearrangement joins TRBV5-6 to TRBJ1-2; D not certain. The CDR3 spans 13 residues. Germline V gene data show CDR1 as SGHDT and CDR2 as YYEEEE. The V gene lost 1 base and the J gene lost 2 bases, with 6 bases spanning the gap. The DNA read from the CDR3 is TGTGCCAGCAGCTTGAACAGCAACTATGGC. Its translation is CASSLNSNYG. In full, the CDR3 is CASSLNSNYGYTF.

This clone occurred a few times. The CDR3 loop is CASSLAPGGTHNNSPLHF. The sequenced part of the CDR3 DNA is TGTGCCAGCAGCTTAGCACCCGGCGGGACACATAATAATTCACCC. J is TRBJ1-6 and V is TRBV7-2; a possible D gene is TRBD1 (6 bases). The CDR3 end is not reached by the read, which stops 3 residues before it; the germline J gene fills it in. CDR1 and CDR2 (germline): SGHTA, FQGNSA. The CDR3 is 18 residues long. V lost 0 bases to trimming and J lost 5 bases, with 17 bases between them.

There are many counts of this clone. The read gets to within 3 residues of the CDR3 end, and the germline J gene fills in the rest. The chain links TRBV20-1 to TRBJ2-7, with a possible D match to TRBD2 (5 bases). V lost 6 bases to trimming and J lost 6 bases, with 15 bases between them. From germline, CDR1 is DFQATT and CDR2 SNEGSKA (reference sequence). The CDR3 is made up of 12 amino acids. The CDR3: CSAESTRGEQYF. Partial CDR3 DNA: TGCAGTGCGGAGAGTACTAGAGGCGAG.

The sample holds a few counts of this clone. Read coverage stops 3 residues before the CDR3 terminus; the germline J gene supplies the remainder. V and J are TRBV7-2 and TRBJ1-2; the D gene is possibly TRBD1 (6 bases). With 5 bases removed from V and 2 bases from J, the gap between germline ends came to 12 bases. The germline V gene has CDR1 SGHTA and CDR2 FQGNSA. The CDR3 runs to 14 residues. The covered CDR3 bases are TGTGCCAGCAGCCCCGTCGACAGGAACTATGGC. Its protein is CASSPVDRNYG. The full CDR3 reads CASSPVDRNYGYTF.

In this sample, this clone turned up many times. The sequenced fragment ends 3 residues before the CDR3 boundary, so the rest is inferred from the germline J gene. This chain uses TRBV2 with TRBJ1-5; D not certain. Germline V gives CDR1 SNHLY, CDR2 FYNNEI. There are 15 residues in the CDR3. The ends were cut back, 6 bases at V and 3 bases at J, with 15 bases in the middle. The CDR3 here is CASRMGSHNNQPQHF. The part of the CDR3 DNA that was read is TGTGCCAGCAGGATGGGCAGCCACAACAATCAGCCC.

This clone was counted between two and nine times. Coverage ceases 3 residues before the CDR3 finishes, and the germline J gene fills in the end. This chain joins TRBV30 and TRBJ2-1; TRBD2 agrees at 11 bases. The CDR3 is 13 residues long. With 5 bases clipped from V and 5 bases from J, the junction kept 2 bases outside the gene matches. Germline CDR1 and CDR2: GTSNPN and SVGIG (reference sequence). CDR3 DNA (partial): TGTGCCTGGGCTAGCGGGGGGAACAATGAG. Amino acids: CAWASGGNNE. The entire CDR3 reads CAWASGGNNEQFF.

In regard to this clone: The read terminates 3 residues before the CDR3 end, so the remaining end is supplied by the germline J gene. Additional DNA sequences in this sample encode the identical CDR3. V is TRBV7-2 and J is TRBJ2-7; 7 bases fit TRBD2. Unmatched junction bases numbered 4, after V lost 3 bases and J lost 2 bases. Germline-derived CDR1 and CDR2 are SGHTA and FQGNSA. This CDR3 is built from 14 residues. The DNA read from the CDR3 is TGTGCCAGCAGCTTTTCTAGCGGACCCTACGAG. This gives the protein CASSFSSGPYE. The whole CDR3 protein is CASSFSSGPYEQYF.

A remark on this clone: The CDR3 end lies 3 residues beyond the end of the read and is filled in from the germline J gene. V gene TRBV19 combines with J gene TRBJ2-3, with a tentative D call TRBD1 (6 bases). Germline CDR1 LNHDA, CDR2 SQIVND (reference sequence). The CDR3 is 16 amino acids. Trimming pared 4 bases from V and 2 bases from J, leaving 16 bases between. CDR3 residues: CASSKPGHSYTDTQYF. The part of the CDR3 DNA that was read is TGTGCCAGTAGTAAACCGGGACACTCCTACACAGATACG.

Notes on this clone: Sequencing ends 3 residues short of the CDR3 end; the germline J gene provides the rest. The V call is TRBV19, the J call TRBJ1-5; D is undetermined. Germline V gene sequence: CDR1 LNHDA, CDR2 SQIVND (reference sequence). There are 13 residues in the CDR3. With 9 bases removed from V and 4 bases from J, the gap between germline ends came to 13 bases. The CDR3 bases that were read are TGTGCCAGCGGACGGGGTCATAATCAGCCC. Amino acid sequence: CASGRGHNQP. The CDR3 in its entirety is CASGRGHNQPQHF. The variable domain in full, with the rest retrieved from reference TRBV19 and TRBJ1-5, is DGGITQSPKYLFRKEGQNVTLSCEQNLNHDAMYWYRQDPGQGLRLIYYSQIVNDFQKGDIAEGYSVSREKKESFPLTVTSAQKNPTAFYLCASGRGHNQPQHFGDGTRLSIL.

In this sample, this clone turned up a few times. The read ends 3 residues early relative to the CDR3; the germline J gene fills the gap. The V gene is TRBV7-3, the J gene TRBJ1-2; maybe TRBD1 (5 bases). The germline CDR1 and CDR2 sequences are SGHTA and FQGTGA. V lost 2 bases, J lost 3 bases, and 16 bases lay in between. This CDR3 comprises 16 residues. CDR3 sequence reads: CASSLGTQEGDYGYTF. CDR3 bases read: TGTGCCAGCAGCTTAGGGACTCAGGAAGGTGACTATGGC. Variable domain in full (rest from reference TRBV7-3 and TRBJ1-2): GAGVSQTPSNKVTEKGKYVELRCDPISGHTALYWYRQSLGQGPEFLIYFQGTGAADDSGLPNDRFFAVRPEGSVSTLKIQRTERGDSAVYLCASSLGTQEGDYGYTFGSGTRLTVV.

A few counts support this clone. The read gets to within 3 residues of the CDR3 end, and the germline J gene fills in the rest. The V gene is TRBV7-9, the J gene TRBJ2-3; D gene ambiguous. The CDR3 runs to 10 residues. Trimming cost V 8 bases and J 6 bases, with 6 bases left between them. Germline V gene lookup returns CDR1 SEHNR and CDR2 FQNEAQ (reference sequence). CDR3 DNA (partial): TGTGCCAGCGAGGTTGATACG. Protein sequence: CASEVDT. Given in full, the CDR3 is CASEVDTQYF. Drawing the rest from reference TRBV7-9 and TRBJ2-3, the complete variable domain is DTGVSQNPRHKITKRGQNVTFRCDPISEHNRLYWYRQTLGQGPEFLTYFQNEAQLEKSRLLSDRFSAERPKGSFSTLEIQRTEQGDSAMYLCASEVDTQYFGPGTRLTVL.

Worth noting for this clone: The read terminates 3 residues ahead of where the CDR3 ends, so the germline J gene completes it. The J gene is TRBJ2-7, the V gene TRBV7-3; TRBD1 is a possible D gene (6 bases). In germline, CDR1 is SGHTA, CDR2 FQGTGA. The CDR3 spans 14 residues. V shed 5 bases and J shed 6 bases, with 17 bases lying between them. The DNA read from the CDR3 is TGTGCCAGCAGCCCAGGACAGAGGGGACGCGAG. Protein: CASSPGQRGRE. The whole CDR3 region reads CASSPGQRGREQYF.

Concerning this clone itself: The sequence runs out 3 residues before the end of the CDR3; the remainder is reconstructed from the germline J gene. The chain links TRBV2 to TRBJ2-3; a possible D gene is TRBD2 (7 bases). Germline CDR1 SNHLY, CDR2 FYNNEI. V lost 4 bases, J lost 4 bases, and 18 bases lay in between. This CDR3 contains 16 residues. CDR3 DNA, as far as it was read: TGTGCCAGCAGTGTTTTTGGCGGGGGCGAAGCAGATACG. It is translated as CASSVFGGGEADT. The entire CDR3 reads CASSVFGGGEADTQYF.

This clone was detected only a few times. The CDR3 loop is CSAAKTSGSPDTQYF. The part of the CDR3 DNA that was read is TGCAGTGCAGCTAAGACTAGCGGGAGCCCAGATACG. The chain carries TRBV20-1 and TRBJ2-3, with 12 nucleotides matching TRBD2. The CDR3 goes on 3 residues after the read ends, and that part is filled in from the germline J gene. Per the germline V gene, CDR1 is DFQATT and CDR2 is SNEGSKA (reference sequence). The V and J ends lost 6 bases and 4 bases, in that order; junction bases with no gene match: 8. CDR3 length: 15 residues.

This clone was recorded at least ten times. The CDR3 end falls 3 residues outside the read, so it is completed with the germline J gene. This rearrangement joins TRBV20-1 to TRBJ2-6, with TRBD2 matching over 8 bases. CDR3 length: 16 amino acids. Germline values: CDR1 DFQATT, CDR2 SNEGSKA (reference sequence). V shed 3 bases and J 3 bases; nucleotides not matched to a gene: 7. The part of the CDR3 DNA that was read is TGCAGTGCTAGTAGGCGGGGGGCGGGTGGGGCCAACGTC. Amino acids: CSASRRGAGGANV. In full, the CDR3 reads CSASRRGAGGANVLTF.

A few counts support this clone. Read sequence stops 3 residues before the CDR3 end, and the germline J gene provides the missing end. The chain joins TRBV30 to TRBJ1-2; D possibly corresponds to TRBD1 (6 bases). V was trimmed by 2 bases and J by 6 bases, leaving 7 bases between them. The CDR3 has 11 amino acids. From germline, CDR1 is GTSNPN and CDR2 SVGIG (reference sequence). This CDR3 reads CAWSSGDGYTF. CDR3 DNA (partial): TGTGCCTGGAGTTCAGGGGATGGC. The variable domain in full, with the rest retrieved from reference TRBV30 and TRBJ1-2, is SQTIHQWPATLVQPVGSPLSLECTVEGTSNPNLYWYRQAAGRGLQLLFYSVGIGQISSEVPQNLSASRPQDRQFILSSKKLLLSDSGFYLCAWSSGDGYTFGSGTRLTVV.

As concerns this clone: The read ends 3 residues shy of where the CDR3 ends; the end is completed using the germline J gene. The chain is built from TRBV18 and TRBJ2-1; D perhaps matches TRBD2 (6 bases). The CDR3 runs 16 residues. From germline, CDR1 is KGHSH and CDR2 LQKENI. Trimming pared 2 bases from V and 0 bases from J, leaving 11 bases between. Incomplete CDR3 DNA: TGTGCCAGCTCACCATATGGCGGGGACTCCTACAATGAG. Amino acids: CASSPYGGDSYNE. The full CDR3 sequence reads CASSPYGGDSYNEQFF.

Comment on this clone: The read halts 3 residues ahead of the CDR3 end, with the missing end drawn from the germline J gene. The chain recombines TRBV27 with TRBJ2-7; possible D gene TRBD2, 6 bases. Germline lookup yields CDR1 MNHEY and CDR2 SMNVEV (reference sequence). Trimming took 0 bases from V and 2 from J, leaving 17 bases between them. This CDR3 has 17 amino acids. The sequenced part of the CDR3 DNA is TGTGCCAGCAGTTTATCGCCGGGTTGGAGGGGAACCTACGAG. Translation gives CASSLSPGWRGTYE. From start to end, the CDR3 is CASSLSPGWRGTYEQYF.

This clone was seen many times. The read terminates 3 residues ahead of where the CDR3 ends, so the germline J gene completes it. This sequence joins TRBV2 and TRBJ2-7; a possible D gene is TRBD2 (6 bases). Trimming pared 4 bases from V and 4 bases from J, leaving 17 bases between. CDR3 length equals 15 residues. CDR1 is SNHLY and CDR2 is FYNNEI in the germline V gene. The CDR3 here is CASSGLADENYEQYF. The covered CDR3 bases are TGTGCCAGCAGTGGTTTAGCGGATGAAAATTACGAG.